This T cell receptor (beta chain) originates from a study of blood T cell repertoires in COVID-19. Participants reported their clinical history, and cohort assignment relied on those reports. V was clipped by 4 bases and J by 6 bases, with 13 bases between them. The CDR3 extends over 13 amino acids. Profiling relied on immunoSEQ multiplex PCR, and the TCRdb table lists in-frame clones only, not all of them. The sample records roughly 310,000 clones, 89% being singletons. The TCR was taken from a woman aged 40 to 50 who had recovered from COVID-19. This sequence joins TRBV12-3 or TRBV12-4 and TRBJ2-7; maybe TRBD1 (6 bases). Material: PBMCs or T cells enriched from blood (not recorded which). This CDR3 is CASSYRELLEQYF. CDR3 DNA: TGTGCCAGCAGTTACAGGGAACTCCTCGAGCAGTACTTC.